This T cell receptor beta chain was captured in a study of T cells in Graves' hyperthyroidism and ophthalmopathy (dated by TCRdb to about 2019). About the investigation overall: Peripheral blood was sampled at the time of initial diagnosis, prior to any treatment. For training and testing, the roughly 93 patients in the discovery cohort were randomly divided in a 7:3 ratio. A discovery cohort of about a hundred patients, roughly 45 with Graves' ophthalmopathy and fewer than 65 with stable Graves' hyperthyroidism, was used to find distinguishing TCR V-J signatures. The study also compared thyroid tissue and blood T-cell repertoires from about 6 Graves' hyperthyroidism patients. After sampling, hyperthyroidism patients received methimazole starting at 30 mg daily, and ophthalmopathy patients received high-dose intravenous methylprednisolone. Prospective prediction of ophthalmopathy was tested in an independent validation cohort of 18 to 20 hyperthyroidism patients and around 16 patients who later progressed to ophthalmopathy. The paper describes TCR Vbeta CDR3 sequencing of about 140 peripheral blood samples, made up of some 40 ophthalmopathy patients, 70 to 80 hyperthyroidism patients and 17 progressor patients.

Stable Graves' hyperthyroidism was defined as no progression to ophthalmopathy during 18 months of follow-up. The hyperthyroidism patients were between 18 and 65 years old and newly diagnosed, with a disease duration of less than 2 months. Exclusion was applied to patients with uncontrolled infections, other autoimmune diseases, pregnancy or lactation. Diagnoses relied on clinical symptoms, serum thyroxine and TRAb, thyroid ultrasound and orbital computed tomography. Ficoll-Paque density gradient centrifugation was used to isolate PBMCs from around 10 ml of fresh peripheral blood. Total RNA was extracted using Trizol reagent, and RNA quality was assessed on an Agilent 2100 Bioanalyzer. From the cysteine through the phenylalanine, the CDR3 covers 14 amino acids. The sequence is cut down to CDR3 DNA, 42 bases in frame from base 1. Trimming takes 1 base from V and 2 bases from J, and the germline ends sit 8 bases apart. Reading the germline V gene gives CDR1 SGHTA and CDR2 FQGNSA.

TCR beta CDR3 regions were amplified from RNA transcripts. The TCR CDR3 was subjected to a first round of RT-PCR using the HTBI primer set and the Qiagen OneStep RT-PCR kit. Libraries were constructed in a second round of multiplex PCR, after which size selection and purification were carried out. The libraries were sequenced on an Illumina HiSeq2000 using paired-end 100 bp reads. The study's processing was this. SOAPnuke was used to process the raw data, with reads discarded if the reads contained adapters or uncalled bases, had a mean Phred below 15, or lacked an exact constant-primer or identifier match. COPE v1.2.5 was used to merge high-quality paired reads, and clonotypes were defined as unique nucleotide sequences. MiTCR v1.1 was used to align the clonotypes against IMGT TRBV, TRBD and TRBJ reference segments. Analysis was restricted to V-J combinations with a frequency above 0.0001, which covered approximately 99% of repertoires. The TCS score was defined as the ratio of F50 (clonal expansion) to E x V (chaos), calculated using BLOSUM62-based TCRdist between CDR3 peptides within each V-J. Welch's t-statistics and random forest reduced roughly 540 V-J features to 13, which were used in a naive Bayes classifier (R e1071). Thyroid-blood repertoire similarity was quantified with the Morisita-Horn index. TCRdb reworked the public reads: Q25 trimming with fastp, MiXCR clone assembly, productive beta chains retained. Identical CDR3 proteins give one entry, which carries the most common genes and DNA. TCRdb, rather than the study authors, made the V and J calls. The table for this sample lists around 700,000 distinct CDR3 sequences; around 40% of them were counted only once. The ten largest account for less than 40% of the sample.

A word on this clonotype: The antigen it recognizes is unknown. A much larger clonotype is one base distant, so this may be a read error.

What the authors observed across the whole study: Sample size was not statistically predetermined, and investigators were not blinded to group allocation. In cross-validation, a model built on a 13 V-J signature told ophthalmopathy apart from stable hyperthyroidism with over 85% sensitivity and around 83% specificity, and in testing the same model reached 80%/75%. Most expanded thyroid clonotypes (frequency above 0.001) were also detected in blood, a finding suggesting that blood repertoires may reflect thyroid immune responses. In validation, progression to ophthalmopathy was predicted by the model with around 71% sensitivity and under 85% specificity, a median of roughly six months before onset.

Here the chain combines TRBV7-2 and TRBJ2-5, with no confidently assigned D gene. Sample: blood. The clonotype was recovered from a woman in her thirties or forties with Graves' hyperthyroidism. The DNA reads TGTGCCAGCAGCTTAGGTTTCAGACAAGAGACCCAGTACTTC. Its translation is CASSLGFRQETQYF.